Reported below is one TCR beta chain. Its target is not known. This entry belongs to a study of Ad26.COV2.S vaccination and SARS-CoV-2 variants. V lost 4 bases and J 2 bases, leaving 2 bases between the germline ends. The germline V gene has CDR1 MNHNY and CDR2 SVGAGI (reference sequence). The CDR3 is 11 amino acids. General study points: Post-vaccination spike-specific CD8+ and CD4+ T cell responses reportedly had substantial breadth.

Measured with immunoSEQ multiplex PCR; TCRdb has only the in-frame clones, and not every one. The repertoire includes roughly 380,000 clones, just over 90% of them detected once, and about 3.9% sits in the top ten. This TCR came from a human donor who had recovered from COVID-19. The chain has TRBV6-6 and TRBJ1-1, with no clear D. Sequences were derived from peripheral blood, sampled after recovery from COVID-19. The CDR3 region has the DNA TGTGCCAGCAGTTCTAACACTGAAGCTTTCTTT. This encodes CASSSNTEAFF.